A selection of T cell receptor beta chains follows, all from one sample in a study of cytomegalovirus exposure and HLA in healthy donors. Assay: immunoSEQ multiplex PCR; the TCRdb copy retains only in-frame clones and omits some. Here the sample spans 150,000 to 200,000 clones, approximately 80% being singletons. Sequencing was carried out using PBMCs. The receptors come from a man aged 25-45 years in good health and CMV-seronegative. Both conserved end residues are part of each CDR3. Each record gives: clone size, J gene, V gene, CDR3 protein. Size tells how often a clone was seen (once, few, many) or the class of an expanded clone, and some rows leave it out.

clone size: -; J gene: TRBJ2-1; V gene: TRBV6-5; CDR3 protein: CASRREGDNEQFF
clone size: -; J gene: TRBJ2-1; V gene: TRBV13; CDR3 protein: CASSRASVYNEQFF
clone size: -; J gene: TRBJ1-3; V gene: TRBV5-1; CDR3 protein: CASSPDIRSGNTIYF
clone size: -; J gene: TRBJ1-1; V gene: TRBV9; CDR3 protein: CASSVVSRTDTEAFF
clone size: -; J gene: TRBJ2-1; V gene: TRBV11-1; CDR3 protein: CASSSDSYNEQFF
clone size: -; J gene: TRBJ2-5; V gene: TRBV5-1; CDR3 protein: CASSFTSRGETQYF
clone size: -; J gene: TRBJ2-7; V gene: TRBV7-2; CDR3 protein: CASKLAGGPRGEQYF
clone size: -; J gene: TRBJ2-5; V gene: TRBV30; CDR3 protein: CAWRGTGRETQYF
clone size: few; J gene: TRBJ1-5; V gene: TRBV7-9; CDR3 protein: CASSLGGQRQPQHF
clone size: -; J gene: TRBJ2-7; V gene: TRBV7-2; CDR3 protein: CASSLDQGAYEQYF
clone size: -; J gene: TRBJ2-7; V gene: TRBV5-4; CDR3 protein: CASSPGNRANYEQYF
clone size: -; J gene: TRBJ2-4; V gene: TRBV11-3; CDR3 protein: CASSPGGSDIQYF
clone size: -; J gene: TRBJ1-1; V gene: TRBV6-5; CDR3 protein: CASSFLRNTEAFF
clone size: few; J gene: TRBJ2-2; V gene: TRBV6-5; CDR3 protein: CASAQRRGTGELFF
clone size: -; J gene: TRBJ1-2; V gene: TRBV30; CDR3 protein: CALTGPTGANYGYTF
clone size: -; J gene: TRBJ1-1; V gene: TRBV7-2; CDR3 protein: CASSFYRGLENTEAFF
clone size: -; J gene: TRBJ2-1; V gene: TRBV4-1; CDR3 protein: CASSQGAGGPNEQFF
clone size: once; J gene: TRBJ2-3; V gene: TRBV9; CDR3 protein: CASSVASGLDLDAQYF
clone size: -; J gene: TRBJ1-1; V gene: TRBV28; CDR3 protein: CASRRQGGWTEAFF
clone size: -; J gene: TRBJ2-1; V gene: TRBV28; CDR3 protein: CAGSPAGTGYNEQFF
clone size: -; J gene: TRBJ2-2; V gene: TRBV12-5; CDR3 protein: CASGLTDTGELFF
clone size: -; J gene: TRBJ2-7; V gene: TRBV14; CDR3 protein: CASSHPQGSPRPNYEQYF
clone size: -; J gene: TRBJ1-6; V gene: TRBV30; CDR3 protein: CAWSAGGYNSPLHF
clone size: -; J gene: TRBJ1-3; V gene: TRBV5-1; CDR3 protein: CASSLAGPGNTIYF
clone size: -; J gene: TRBJ2-1; V gene: TRBV6-1; CDR3 protein: CASSDWLPGLYNYNEQFF
clone size: few; J gene: TRBJ2-7; V gene: TRBV7-2; CDR3 protein: CASSLVAALSYEQYF
clone size: -; J gene: TRBJ2-1; V gene: TRBV6-6; CDR3 protein: CASKTGGGRDNEQFF
clone size: few; J gene: TRBJ1-3; V gene: TRBV28; CDR3 protein: CASSLEAQNTIYF
clone size: -; J gene: TRBJ2-7; V gene: TRBV11-3; CDR3 protein: CASSRKGEDYEQYF
clone size: -; J gene: TRBJ2-7; V gene: TRBV7-9; CDR3 protein: CASSPSGDEQYF
clone size: few; J gene: TRBJ1-6; V gene: TRBV10-3; CDR3 protein: CAISELYPGQGGNNSPLHF
clone size: -; J gene: TRBJ1-5; V gene: TRBV27; CDR3 protein: CASNTGTKLGNQPQHF
clone size: -; J gene: TRBJ2-1; V gene: TRBV29-1; CDR3 protein: CSVEPRDRGYNEQFF
clone size: once; J gene: TRBJ2-7; V gene: TRBV30; CDR3 protein: CAWTDSGYEQYF
clone size: few; J gene: TRBJ2-7; V gene: TRBV15; CDR3 protein: CATSKERGTGSYEQYF
clone size: -; J gene: TRBJ2-6; V gene: TRBV7-2; CDR3 protein: CASSVHSTGWSSGANVLTF
clone size: -; J gene: TRBJ2-3; V gene: TRBV4-1; CDR3 protein: CASSPGDRTDTQYF
clone size: few; J gene: TRBJ2-1; V gene: TRBV15; CDR3 protein: CATSSGTGAYNEQFF
clone size: -; J gene: TRBJ2-5; V gene: TRBV7-2; CDR3 protein: CASSSQETQYF
clone size: -; J gene: TRBJ2-1; V gene: TRBV7-9; CDR3 protein: CASSLRAGGLSYNEQFF
clone size: -; J gene: TRBJ1-5; V gene: TRBV5-1; CDR3 protein: CASSFSADSNQPQHF
clone size: -; J gene: TRBJ2-1; V gene: TRBV19; CDR3 protein: CASSGTSGRREYNEQFF
clone size: few; J gene: TRBJ1-6; V gene: TRBV18; CDR3 protein: CASSPAGDNSPLHF
clone size: -; J gene: TRBJ2-2; V gene: TRBV10-2; CDR3 protein: CASTLARQANTGELFF
clone size: few; J gene: TRBJ2-2; V gene: TRBV28; CDR3 protein: CASSVSGSGGELFF
clone size: -; J gene: TRBJ1-2; V gene: TRBV11-1; CDR3 protein: CASSLARGGDGYTF
clone size: -; J gene: TRBJ1-6; V gene: TRBV6-5; CDR3 protein: CASSPGQPINSPLHF
clone size: -; J gene: TRBJ2-7; V gene: TRBV7-9; CDR3 protein: CASSPPRSPYEQYF
clone size: -; J gene: TRBJ2-3; V gene: TRBV7-9; CDR3 protein: CASSLGSGRSEYF
clone size: -; J gene: TRBJ1-2; V gene: TRBV30; CDR3 protein: CAEGRIDGYTF
clone size: -; J gene: TRBJ1-2; V gene: TRBV2; CDR3 protein: CASSVSGEWNGYTF
clone size: -; J gene: TRBJ1-5; V gene: TRBV15; CDR3 protein: CATSRDNGNQPQRF
clone size: -; J gene: TRBJ1-5; V gene: TRBV30; CDR3 protein: CAWREGNQPQHF
clone size: few; J gene: TRBJ1-3; V gene: TRBV9; CDR3 protein: CASSVGRGTAAGNTIYF
clone size: once; J gene: TRBJ1-2; V gene: TRBV6-5; CDR3 protein: CASTRDTQGYGYTF
clone size: few; J gene: TRBJ2-5; V gene: TRBV2; CDR3 protein: CASRVGFPGTSEETQYF
clone size: few; J gene: TRBJ2-3; V gene: TRBV6-6; CDR3 protein: CASSSLPDTQYF
clone size: -; J gene: TRBJ2-7; V gene: TRBV13; CDR3 protein: CASSSAGGAAPEQYF
clone size: few; J gene: TRBJ2-7; V gene: TRBV28; CDR3 protein: CASSPRQYEQYF